The 6 T cell receptor beta chains listed next were all sequenced from one sample in a study of identical twins. Each CDR3 protein gets one entry after TCRdb re-called the 5' RACE reads with MiXCR. The sample yields approximately 1.8 million distinct CDR3 sequences, about 32% seen once. The sequencing input was cord blood. The receptors were gathered from a newborn girl in good health.

This clonotype was observed a few times. This CDR3 reads CASSHTSGGSTQYF. DNA for the CDR3: TGTGCCAGCAGCCACACTAGCGGGGGTAGTACGCAGTATTTT. The chain has TRBV3-1 and TRBJ2-3, with 11 bases matching TRBD2. This CDR3 contains 14 residues. Germline CDR1 LGHDT, CDR2 YNNKEL (reference sequence). Trimming cost V 3 bases and J 8 bases; bases outside gene matches: 4.

In its sample, this clonotype was seen a few times. The chain employs TRBV27 and TRBJ2-3; D not certain. This CDR3 spans 14 amino acids. Germline V gene sequence: CDR1 MNHEY, CDR2 SMNVEV (reference sequence). Trimming shortened V by 7 bases and J by 0 bases, and 11 bases separated the two germline ends. The CDR3 is CASTLTPSTDTQYF. In nucleotides, the CDR3 is TGTGCCAGCACCCTAACGCCGAGCACAGATACGCAGTATTTT.

This chain joins TRBV5-1 and TRBJ2-3; 8 bases fit TRBD2. Germline-derived CDR1 and CDR2 are SGHRS and YFSETQ. V lost 1 base and J lost 3; bases outside the gene matches: 4. The CDR3 spans 15 residues. CDR3 bases: TGCGCCAGCAGCTTGATGCCTAGCGGGACAGATACGCAGTATTTT. It yields the protein CASSLMPSGTDTQYF.

There are a few counts of this clonotype. The chain uses TRBV29-1 and TRBJ1-2, with TRBD1 identical over 10 bases. The V and J ends lost 4 bases and 0 bases, in that order; junction bases with no gene match: 8. Germline V gives CDR1 SQVTM, CDR2 ANQGSEA. This CDR3 contains 16 residues. CDR3 protein: CSVVRLGTGANYGYTF. The DNA of the CDR3 is TGCAGCGTTGTCCGCCTCGGGACAGGGGCTAACTATGGCTACACCTTC.

This clonotype has more than one count but fewer than ten. This chain links TRBV12-3 or TRBV12-4 with TRBJ2-1; 8 positions agree with TRBD2. This CDR3 region has 15 residues. The junction had 11 bases not matched to a gene; V was cut back by 6 bases and J by 7 bases. Here the CDR3 reads CASRPLSGARNEQFF. The CDR3, as DNA: TGTGCCAGCAGGCCCCTTAGCGGGGCCCGGAATGAGCAGTTCTTC.

The chain links TRBV24-1 to TRBJ2-1, with 8 bases aligning to TRBD1. Germline V CDR1 and CDR2: KGHDR, SFDVKD. V lost 12 bases, J lost 8 bases, and 17 bases stayed unmatched. The CDR3 covers 15 residues. CDR3 amino acids: CAANPGTGGVDEQFF. DNA of the CDR3: TGTGCCGCCAATCCCGGGACAGGTGGGGTCGATGAGCAGTTCTTC.